The 24 T cell receptor beta chains given below trace back to one sample, sequenced in a study of blood T cells in healthy people across ages. Through a sample-barcoded 5' primer and a J-beta primer mix, a second PCR was run for about 6 to 11 cycles. MiXCR, run by TCRdb on the 5' RACE reads, gives a single entry per CDR3 protein. This table has 450,000 to 600,000 distinct CDR3 sequences, 27% appearing once. Another study also made use of these data, one on T cells of mothers and their children.

Sequencing input: blood. Receptor source: a boy aged 2 to 10 in good health.

The V call is TRBV5-1, the J call TRBJ2-3, with D perhaps matching TRBD2 (5 bases). The V gene's germline CDR1 is SGHRS and CDR2 YFSETQ. The CDR3 covers 17 residues. Trimming pared 3 bases from V and 4 bases from J, leaving 21 bases between. The CDR3 protein is CASSSGLAPTGADTQYF. CDR3 nucleotide sequence: TGCGCCAGCAGCTCGGGATTAGCGCCCACCGGGGCAGATACGCAGTATTTT.

This clonotype was found a few times. J is TRBJ2-5 and V is TRBV5-1, with D maybe TRBD1 (5 bases). Judging by the DNA end, TRBJ2-1 fits better; the J call may be wrong. The CDR3 spans 15 residues. Germline V gene sequence: CDR1 SGHRS, CDR2 YFSETQ. CDR3 in amino acids: CASSLLRALDNEQFF. The CDR3 DNA follows: TGCGCCAGCAGCTTGCTCAGGGCCCTAGACAATGAGCAGTTCTTC.

This sequence joins TRBV7-9 and TRBJ1-2, with 8 nucleotides matching TRBD1. The germline gives CDR1 SEHNR, CDR2 FQNEAQ (reference sequence). This CDR3 has 15 amino acids. The junction had 7 bases not matched to a gene; V was cut back by 6 bases and J by 1 base. In nucleotides, the CDR3 is TGTGCCAGCAGATCGACAGGGGAGGGTAACTATGGCTACACCTTC. Encoded protein: CASRSTGEGNYGYTF. Full variable domain (rest looked up from reference TRBV7-9 and TRBJ1-2): DTGVSQNPRHKITKRGQNVTFRCDPISEHNRLYWYRQTLGQGPEFLTYFQNEAQLEKSRLLSDRFSAERPKGSFSTLEIQRTEQGDSAMYLCASRSTGEGNYGYTFGSGTRLTVV.

The CDR3 sequence: CASSEGVGYKQYF. The CDR3 DNA is TGTGCCAGCAGTGAGGGGGTCGGGTACAAGCAGTACTTC. The chain joins TRBV25-1 to TRBJ2-7; the D gene could be TRBD1 or TRBD2 (5 bases each). From germline, CDR1 is MGHDK and CDR2 SYGVNS. The CDR3 length is 13 residues. V lost 3 bases and J 8 bases, leaving 14 bases between the germline ends.

J is TRBJ2-3 and V is TRBV7-9; a weak D match, TRBD2 (5 bases). Germline V lookup: CDR1 SEHNR, CDR2 FQNEAQ (reference sequence). Trimming stripped 0 bases from V and 5 bases from J, with 9 bases between. The CDR3 length is 14 residues. The CDR3 DNA sequence: TGTGCCAGCAGCTTAGCCTTACTAGAAGATACGCAGTATTTT. Residues: CASSLALLEDTQYF.

V usage is TRBV7-2 and J usage is TRBJ2-7, with 7 bases lining up with TRBD1. The CDR3 has 14 amino acids. In germline, CDR1 is SGHTA, CDR2 FQGNSA. After removal of 2 bases from V and 1 base from J, the junction contained 2 bases not matched to a gene. The CDR3 DNA reads TGTGCCAGCAGCTTATCACAGGGGTCCTACGAGCAGTACTTC. Its protein product is CASSLSQGSYEQYF.

The V and J genes are TRBV7-8 and TRBJ2-7; 9 nucleotides agree with TRBD2. V was pared by 3 bases and J by 3 bases, with 12 bases of the junction left unmatched. Germline lookup yields CDR1 SGHVS and CDR2 FQNEAQ. This CDR3 comprises 17 residues. CDR3 sequence reads: CASSFPIAGARDYEQYF. The CDR3 DNA sequence: TGTGCCAGCAGCTTCCCCATAGCGGGAGCCCGGGACTACGAGCAGTACTTC. Together with reference TRBV7-8 and TRBJ2-7, the CDR3 gives the full variable domain: GAGVSQSPRYKVAKRGQDVALRCDPISGHVSLFWYQQALGQGPEFLTYFQNEAQLDKSGLPSDRFFAERPEGSVSTLKIQRTQQEDSAVYLCASSFPIAGARDYEQYFGPGTRLTVT.

The genes are TRBV6-5 and TRBJ2-3; TRBD1 agrees at 7 bases. This CDR3 has 15 residues. Germline trimming cut 3 bases from V and 0 bases from J; bases unmatched to any gene: 3. Germline assignment: CDR1 MNHEY and CDR2 SVGAGI. The CDR3 spells CASSYKGASTDTQYF. In DNA form, the CDR3 reads TGTGCCAGCAGTTATAAGGGGGCAAGCACAGATACGCAGTATTTT.

The CDR3 spells CSVILGKYGYTF. CDR3 in DNA: TGCAGCGTCATCCTGGGGAAATATGGCTACACCTTC. V usage is TRBV29-1 and J usage is TRBJ1-2; D uncertain. Germline CDR1 reads SQVTM; CDR2 reads ANQGSEA. V was clipped by 6 bases and J by 5 bases, with 13 bases between them. The CDR3 spans 12 residues.

This chain connects TRBV7-9 to TRBJ2-1, with no clear D. Trimming took off 3 bases at V and 8 bases at J, with 8 bases between the two ends. The CDR3 totals 12 residues. Germline V gives CDR1 SEHNR, CDR2 FQNEAQ (reference sequence). The CDR3 DNA reads as TGTGCCAGCAGCTTTGTTATGTATGAGCAGTTCTTC. Protein product: CASSFVMYEQFF.

In DNA, the CDR3 is TGTGCCAGCAGTTCCGGACTGGTGAGTGACGAGCAGTACTTC. The encoded protein is CASSSGLVSDEQYF. The chain has TRBV12-3 or TRBV12-4 and TRBJ2-7; a possible D gene is TRBD2 (5 bases). Trimming took off 4 bases at V and 5 bases at J, with 15 bases between the two ends. This CDR3 contains 14 residues.

This clonotype was observed a few times. V usage is TRBV29-1 and J usage is TRBJ1-1, with TRBD1 as a possible D gene (5 bases). This CDR3 contains 13 residues. Germline V gives CDR1 SQVTM, CDR2 ANQGSEA. The V end lost 6 bases, the J end lost 0 bases, and 11 bases lay between the germline ends. In DNA form, the CDR3 reads TGCAGCGTATCCGGGACCATGAACACTGAAGCTTTCTTT. This encodes CSVSGTMNTEAFF.

The chain links TRBV30 to TRBJ1-1; TRBD1 is a possible D gene (5 bases). The germline V and J ends were trimmed by 1 base and 4 bases, with 7 bases remaining between them. There are 12 residues in the CDR3. Looked up from germline, CDR1 is GTSNPN and CDR2 is SVGIG (reference sequence). CDR3 loop: CAWSEGTTEAFF. In DNA, the CDR3 is TGTGCCTGGAGTGAAGGGACCACTGAAGCTTTCTTT.

This sequence joins TRBV20-1 and TRBJ2-1; no definite D call. V lost 4 bases and J 8 bases, leaving 6 bases between the germline ends. The germline V gene has CDR1 DFQATT and CDR2 SNEGSKA (reference sequence). The CDR3 is 10 residues long. As DNA, the CDR3 is TGCAGTGCTACTTCGTATGAGCAGTTCTTC. This encodes CSATSYEQFF.

This sequence joins TRBV6-1 and TRBJ2-5; TRBD2 matches 12 bases. The DNA end is more similar to TRBJ2-1, so the J call may be wrong. This CDR3 has 17 residues. Germline CDR1 reads MNHNS; CDR2 reads SASEGT. CDR3 loop: CASRSYQLAGGVDEQFF. The CDR3 region has the DNA TGTGCCAGCAGGTCGTATCAACTAGCGGGAGGTGTAGATGAGCAGTTCTTC.

The chain links TRBV12-3 or TRBV12-4 to TRBJ2-1, with unresolved D. TRBJ2-7 matches the DNA end more closely, so the J call is doubtful. The CDR3 is made up of 14 amino acids. The CDR3 coding sequence is TGTGCCAGCAGTTTTGGGCAGCCATCCTACGAGCAGTACTTC. This translates into CASSFGQPSYEQYF.

The J gene is TRBJ2-5, the V gene TRBV6-1; 7 nucleotides align to TRBD1. The germline gives CDR1 MNHNS, CDR2 SASEGT. After removal of 5 bases from V and 0 bases from J, the junction contained 12 bases not matched to a gene. The CDR3 is 17 residues long. CDR3: CASSPSSPTGDQETQYF. CDR3 in DNA: TGTGCCAGCAGTCCCTCATCCCCAACAGGGGACCAAGAGACCCAGTACTTC.

This clonotype has ten or more counts. One end of the junction is discordant with germline, which a read error may explain. The J gene is TRBJ2-7, the V gene TRBV7-2; a weak D match, TRBD2 (7 bases). The CDR3 covers 14 residues. Germline V gene data show CDR1 as SGHTA and CDR2 as FQGNSA. The CDR3 protein is CASSSVGGRYEQYF. CDR3 bases: TGCGCCAGCTCGAGTGTCGGGGGGCGATACGAGCAGTACTTC.

J is TRBJ2-7 and V is TRBV6-5; tentative D call: TRBD2 (6 bases). The tail of the sequence fits TRBJ2-1 better, so the J call may be wrong. This CDR3 comprises 14 residues. The germline gives CDR1 MNHEY, CDR2 SVGAGI. CDR3 sequence: CASSYGGFYNEQFF. CDR3 sequence (DNA): TGTGCCAGCAGTTACGGAGGGTTCTACAATGAGCAGTTCTTC.

V is TRBV4-1 and J is TRBJ2-5, with 9 nucleotides matching TRBD2. The CDR3 length is 16 residues. After removal of 4 bases from V and 5 bases from J, the junction contained 11 bases not matched to a gene. Germline CDR1 reads MGHRA; CDR2 reads YSYEKL. The CDR3 DNA reads TGCGCCAGCAGCCCTAGACTAGCGGCGAGGCGGGAGACCCAGTACTTC. Its translation is CASSPRLAARRETQYF.

V gene TRBV2 combines with J gene TRBJ2-5; D gene ambiguous. The germline CDR1 and CDR2 sequences are SNHLY and FYNNEI. This CDR3 region has 12 residues. V was clipped by 11 bases and J by 5 bases, with 15 bases between them. The CDR3 loop is CAGALMEETQYF. CDR3 bases: TGTGCCGGCGCTTTAATGGAGGAGACCCAGTACTTC.

This clonotype came up a few times. The chain couples TRBV20-1 to TRBJ2-3; TRBD2 matches at 11 bases. This CDR3 contains 18 residues. CDR1 is DFQATT, CDR2 SNEGSKA, per germline (reference sequence). V shed 4 bases and J 8 bases; nucleotides not matched to a gene: 20. The CDR3 region is CSATLLAGGTGFGGTQYF. The CDR3 nucleotides read TGCAGTGCTACACTCCTAGCGGGGGGTACCGGCTTTGGGGGTACGCAGTATTTT.

The J gene is TRBJ1-2, the V gene TRBV11-2; D unresolved. The germline V and J ends were trimmed by 5 bases and 6 bases, with 19 bases remaining between them. The CDR3 has 15 residues. Looked up from germline, CDR1 is SGHAT and CDR2 is FQNNGV. CDR3 DNA sequence: TGTGCCAGCAGCCCCATCCGGTCCGACGGCGATGGCTACACCTTC. Protein: CASSPIRSDGDGYTF.

This rearrangement joins TRBV7-9 to TRBJ2-1, with D perhaps matching TRBD1 or TRBD2 (6 bases each). The DNA matches TRBJ2-5 better at its end, which makes the J call doubtful. The CDR3 loop spans 15 amino acids. CDR1 SEHNR and CDR2 FQNEAQ come from the germline V gene (reference sequence). DNA for the CDR3: TGTGCCAGCAGCTGGAGTGGGGGGCGCAGAGAGACCCAGTACTTC. It translates to CASSWSGGRRETQYF.